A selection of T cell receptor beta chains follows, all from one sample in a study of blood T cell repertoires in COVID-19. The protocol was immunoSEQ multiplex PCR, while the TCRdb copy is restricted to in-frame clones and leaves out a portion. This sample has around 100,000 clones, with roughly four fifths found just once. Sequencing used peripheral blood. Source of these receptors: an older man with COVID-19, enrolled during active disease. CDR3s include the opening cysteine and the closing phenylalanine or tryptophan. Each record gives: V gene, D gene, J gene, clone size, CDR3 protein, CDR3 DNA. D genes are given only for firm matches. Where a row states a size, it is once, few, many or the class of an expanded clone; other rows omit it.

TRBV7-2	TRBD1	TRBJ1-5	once	CASSPSGTGFQPQHF	TGTGCCAGCAGCCCGTCCGGGACAGGGTTTCAGCCCCAGCATTTT
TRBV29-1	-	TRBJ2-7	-	CSVAGNSGYEQYF	TGCAGCGTTGCAGGGAATAGTGGGTACGAGCAGTACTTC
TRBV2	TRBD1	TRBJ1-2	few	CASSETGVANYGYTF	TGTGCCAGCAGTGAAACAGGGGTCGCGAACTATGGCTACACCTTC
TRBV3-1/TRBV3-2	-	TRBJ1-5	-	CASSQDTGGPYNQPQHF	TGTGCCAGCAGCCAAGATACGGGGGGACCTTACAATCAGCCCCAGCATTTT
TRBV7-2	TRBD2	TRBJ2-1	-	CASSPRGGEQFF	TGTGCCAGCAGCCCGCGGGGGGGTGAGCAGTTCTTC
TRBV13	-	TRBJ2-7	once	CASSPGLTYEQYF	TGTGCCAGCAGCCCTGGACTGACCTACGAGCAGTACTTC
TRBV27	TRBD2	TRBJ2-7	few	CASSLRGGRSYEQYF	TGTGCCAGCAGTCTCCGGGGGGGTAGGTCCTACGAGCAGTACTTC
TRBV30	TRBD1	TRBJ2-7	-	CAWMGKYGQGSYEQYF	TGTGCCTGGATGGGAAAATATGGACAGGGCTCCTACGAGCAGTACTTC
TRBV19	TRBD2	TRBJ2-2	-	CATGGALFGELFF	TGTGCCACCGGGGGGGCACTTTTCGGGGAGCTGTTTTTT
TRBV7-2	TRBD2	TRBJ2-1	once	CASSLGRLAGPYNEQFF	TGTGCCAGCAGCTTAGGGCGACTAGCGGGGCCCTACAATGAGCAGTTCTTC
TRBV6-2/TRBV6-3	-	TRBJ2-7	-	CASSGSSYEQYF	TGTGCCAGCAGCGGGAGTTCCTACGAGCAGTACTTC
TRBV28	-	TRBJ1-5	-	CASRGQAASNQPQHF	TGTGCCAGCCGAGGGCAGGCAGCTAGCAATCAGCCCCAGCATTTT
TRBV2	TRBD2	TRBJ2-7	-	CASSAERGAYEQYF	TGTGCCAGCAGCGCAGAGCGGGGGGCCTACGAGCAGTACTTC
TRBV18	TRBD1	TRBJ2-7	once	CASSVGQGPYYEQYF	TGTGCCAGCTCAGTTGGACAGGGGCCTTACTACGAGCAGTACTTC
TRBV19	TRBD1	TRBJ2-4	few	CASRGQGAVMDIQYF	TGTGCCAGTAGGGGACAGGGAGCTGTGATGGACATTCAGTACTTC
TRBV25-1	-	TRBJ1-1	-	CASSEFGRARTEAFF	TGTGCCAGCAGTGAATTCGGCAGGGCGAGGACTGAAGCTTTCTTT
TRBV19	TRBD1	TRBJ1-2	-	CASSIIPGQRANYGYTF	TGTGCCAGTAGTATTATCCCGGGACAGAGAGCTAACTATGGCTACACCTTC
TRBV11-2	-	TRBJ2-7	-	CASSLGGRTSSYEQYF	TGTGCCAGCAGCTTAGGGGGCCGGACGAGCTCCTACGAGCAGTACTTC
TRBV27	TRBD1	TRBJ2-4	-	CASSSPGQGGKNIQYF	TGTGCCAGCAGTTCCCCGGGACAGGGGGGCAAAAACATTCAGTACTTC
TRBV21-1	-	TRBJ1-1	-	CASSPHRGLNYMNTEAFF	TGTGCCAGCAGCCCGCACAGGGGCCTGAATTACATGAACACTGAAGCTTTCTTT
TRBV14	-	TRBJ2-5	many	CASSQVGQPRRETQYF	TGTGCCAGCAGCCAAGTGGGGCAGCCTAGGCGGGAGACCCAGTACTTC
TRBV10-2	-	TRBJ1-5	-	CASSERGASNQPQHF	TGCGCCAGCAGTGAGCGGGGGGCAAGCAATCAGCCCCAGCATTTT
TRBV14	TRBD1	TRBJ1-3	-	CASSQVGQGIGNTIYF	TGTGCCAGCAGCCAAGTTGGACAGGGGATAGGAAACACCATATATTTT
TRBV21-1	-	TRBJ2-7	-	CASSKGGAEPYEQYF	TGTGCCAGCAGCAAAGGTGGGGCAGAACCCTACGAGCAGTACTTC
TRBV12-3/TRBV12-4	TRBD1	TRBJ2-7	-	CASSGTESYEQYF	TGTGCCAGCAGCGGGACAGAATCCTACGAGCAGTACTTC
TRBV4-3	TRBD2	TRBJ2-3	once	CASSQDKGLPTDTQYF	TGCGCCAGCAGCCAAGACAAGGGACTACCCACAGATACGCAGTATTTT
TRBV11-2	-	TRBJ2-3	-	CASSKWRMLTEEPADTQYF	TGTGCCAGCAGCAAATGGAGAATGCTCACGGAGGAGCCCGCAGATACGCAGTATTTT
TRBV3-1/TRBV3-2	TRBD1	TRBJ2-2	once	CASSLDRGTGELFF	TGTGCCAGCAGCCTTGACAGGGGAACCGGGGAGCTGTTTTTT
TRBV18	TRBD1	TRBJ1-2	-	CASSTTGYGYTF	TGTGCCAGCTCAACGACAGGGTATGGCTACACCTTC
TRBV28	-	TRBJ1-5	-	CASLSLISNQPQHF	TGTGCCAGCCTCAGTTTAATTAGCAATCAGCCCCAGCATTTT
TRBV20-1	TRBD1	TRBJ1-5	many	CSASSGQGDQPQHF	TGCAGTGCTAGTTCAGGACAGGGGGATCAGCCCCAGCATTTT
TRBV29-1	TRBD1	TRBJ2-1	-	CSVGTGDGEQFF	TGCAGCGTGGGGACAGGGGACGGTGAGCAGTTCTTC
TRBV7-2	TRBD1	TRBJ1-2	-	CASSSGQVYGYTF	TGTGCCAGCAGCTCGGGACAGGTCTATGGCTACACCTTC
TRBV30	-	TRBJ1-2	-	CAWSVSRTATFYGYTF	TGTGCCTGGAGTGTATCCCGGACAGCTACCTTCTATGGCTACACCTTC
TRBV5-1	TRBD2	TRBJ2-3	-	CASSASGRVNTDTQYF	TGCGCCAGCAGCGCTAGCGGGAGGGTAAACACAGATACGCAGTATTTT
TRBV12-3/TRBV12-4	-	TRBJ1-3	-	CASTLTGNTIYF	TGTGCCAGCACTCTAACTGGAAACACCATATATTTT
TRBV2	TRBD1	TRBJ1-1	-	CASMTRTGPESEAFF	TGTGCCAGCATGACCCGGACAGGGCCAGAAAGTGAAGCTTTCTTT
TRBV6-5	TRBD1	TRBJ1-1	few	CASRDLTGGTEAFF	TGTGCCAGCAGGGACCTCACAGGGGGCACTGAAGCTTTCTTT
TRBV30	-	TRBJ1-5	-	CAWSVKVQGTQHF	TGTGCCTGGAGTGTTAAGGTGCAGGGAACCCAGCATTTT
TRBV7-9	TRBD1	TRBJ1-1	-	CASSLGSTGAGDTEAFF	TGTGCCAGCAGCTTAGGCTCGACAGGGGCGGGGGACACTGAAGCTTTCTTT
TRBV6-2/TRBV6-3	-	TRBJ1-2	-	CASSYPTGTTNYGYTF	TGTGCCAGCAGTTATCCAACAGGGACGACTAACTATGGCTACACCTTC
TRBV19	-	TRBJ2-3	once	CASTRGWTSTDTQYF	TGTGCCAGTACCAGGGGATGGACTAGCACAGATACGCAGTATTTT
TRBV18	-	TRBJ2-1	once	CASSPASRNEQFF	TGTGCCAGCTCACCTGCCTCCCGGAATGAGCAGTTCTTC
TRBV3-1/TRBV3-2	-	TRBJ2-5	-	CASSQGRQGQETQYF	TGTGCCAGCAGCCAAGGGAGGCAGGGGCAAGAGACCCAGTACTTC
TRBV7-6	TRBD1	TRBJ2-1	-	CASSLARTGDEQFF	TGTGCCAGCAGCTTAGCCCGGACAGGTGATGAGCAGTTCTTC
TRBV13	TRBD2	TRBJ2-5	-	CASRRTSGGETQYF	TGTGCCAGCAGACGGACTAGCGGGGGGGAGACCCAGTACTTC